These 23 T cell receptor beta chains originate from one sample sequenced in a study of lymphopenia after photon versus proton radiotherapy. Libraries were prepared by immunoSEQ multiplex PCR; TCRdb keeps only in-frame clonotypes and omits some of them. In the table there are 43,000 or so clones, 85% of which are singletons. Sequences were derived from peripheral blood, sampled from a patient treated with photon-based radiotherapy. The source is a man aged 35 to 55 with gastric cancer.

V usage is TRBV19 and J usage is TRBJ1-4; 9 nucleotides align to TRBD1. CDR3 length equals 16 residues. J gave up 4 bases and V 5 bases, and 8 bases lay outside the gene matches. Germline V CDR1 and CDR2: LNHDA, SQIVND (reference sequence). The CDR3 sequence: CASSETGTGYNEKLFF. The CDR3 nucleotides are TGTGCCAGTAGTGAAACCGGGACAGGGTATAATGAAAAACTGTTTTTT. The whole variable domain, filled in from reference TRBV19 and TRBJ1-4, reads DGGITQSPKYLFRKEGQNVTLSCEQNLNHDAMYWYRQDPGQGLRLIYYSQIVNDFQKGDIAEGYSVSREKKESFPLTVTSAQKNPTAFYLCASSETGTGYNEKLFFGSGTQLSVL.

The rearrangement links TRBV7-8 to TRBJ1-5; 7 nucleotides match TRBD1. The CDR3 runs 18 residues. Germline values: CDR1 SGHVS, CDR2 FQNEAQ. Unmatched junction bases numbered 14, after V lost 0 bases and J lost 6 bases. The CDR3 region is CASSLAPGTVLGSQPQHF. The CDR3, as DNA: TGTGCCAGCAGCTTAGCTCCCGGGACAGTATTAGGTAGTCAGCCCCAGCATTTT.

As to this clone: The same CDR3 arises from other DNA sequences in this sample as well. The CDR3 sequence is CASSQGGTVYGYTF. The CDR3 DNA reads as TGCGCCAGCAGCCAAGGCGGGACAGTCTATGGCTACACCTTC. The chain carries TRBV4-1 and TRBJ1-2; TRBD1 agrees at 7 bases. Looked up from germline, CDR1 is MGHRA and CDR2 is YSYEKL. V lost 1 base and J lost 4; bases outside the gene matches: 3. This CDR3 has 14 residues.

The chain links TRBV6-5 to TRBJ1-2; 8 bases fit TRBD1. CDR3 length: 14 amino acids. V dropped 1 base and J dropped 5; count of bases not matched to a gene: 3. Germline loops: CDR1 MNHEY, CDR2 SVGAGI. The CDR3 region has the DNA TGTGCCAGCAGTTACTGGCAGGGGGCGTATGGCTACACCTTC. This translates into CASSYWQGAYGYTF.

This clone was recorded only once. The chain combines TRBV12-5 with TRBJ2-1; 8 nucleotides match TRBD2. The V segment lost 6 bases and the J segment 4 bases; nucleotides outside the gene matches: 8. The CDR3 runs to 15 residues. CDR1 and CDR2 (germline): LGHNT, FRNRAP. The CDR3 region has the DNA TGTGCTAGTGGGGGTGAAGCGGGGGAATACAATGAGCAGTTCTTC. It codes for CASGGEAGEYNEQFF.

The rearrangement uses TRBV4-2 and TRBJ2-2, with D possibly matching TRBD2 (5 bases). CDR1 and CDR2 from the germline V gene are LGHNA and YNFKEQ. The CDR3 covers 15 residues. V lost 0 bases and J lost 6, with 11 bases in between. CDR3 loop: CASSQEEWRAGELFF. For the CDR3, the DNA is TGTGCCAGCAGCCAAGAGGAGTGGCGGGCCGGGGAGCTGTTTTTT.

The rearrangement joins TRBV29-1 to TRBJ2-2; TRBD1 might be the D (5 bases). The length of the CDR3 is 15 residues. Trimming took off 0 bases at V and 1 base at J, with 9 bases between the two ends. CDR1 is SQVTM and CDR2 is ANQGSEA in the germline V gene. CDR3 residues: CSVEDRQGNTGELFF. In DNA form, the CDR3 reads TGCAGCGTTGAAGATCGGCAGGGGAACACCGGGGAGCTGTTTTTT.

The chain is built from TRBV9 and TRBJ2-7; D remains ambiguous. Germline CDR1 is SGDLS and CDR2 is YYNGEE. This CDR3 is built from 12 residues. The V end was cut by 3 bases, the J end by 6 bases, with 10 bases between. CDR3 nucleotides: TGTGCCAGCAGCGCCCCTCGTGTCGAGCAGTACTTC. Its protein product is CASSAPRVEQYF.

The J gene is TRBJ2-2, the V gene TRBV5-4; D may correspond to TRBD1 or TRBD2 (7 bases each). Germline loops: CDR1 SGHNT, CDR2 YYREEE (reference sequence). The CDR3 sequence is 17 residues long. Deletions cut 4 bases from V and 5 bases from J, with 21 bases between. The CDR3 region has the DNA TGTGCCAGCAGCGCCTGGGAGGGGGCAGTGGGGACCGGGGAGCTGTTTTTT. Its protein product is CASSAWEGAVGTGELFF. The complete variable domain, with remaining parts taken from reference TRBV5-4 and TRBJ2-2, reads ETGVTQSPTHLIKTRGQQVTLRCSSQSGHNTVSWYQQALGQGPQFIFQYYREEENGRGNFPPRFSGLQFPNYSSELNVNALELDDSALYLCASSAWEGAVGTGELFFGEGSRLTVL.

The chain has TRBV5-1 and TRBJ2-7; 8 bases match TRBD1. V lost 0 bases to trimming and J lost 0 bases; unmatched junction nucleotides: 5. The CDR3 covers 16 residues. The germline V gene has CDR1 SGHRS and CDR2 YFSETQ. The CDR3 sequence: CASSLAGQGSSYEQYF. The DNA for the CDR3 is TGCGCCAGCAGCTTGGCTGGACAGGGAAGCTCCTACGAGCAGTACTTC.

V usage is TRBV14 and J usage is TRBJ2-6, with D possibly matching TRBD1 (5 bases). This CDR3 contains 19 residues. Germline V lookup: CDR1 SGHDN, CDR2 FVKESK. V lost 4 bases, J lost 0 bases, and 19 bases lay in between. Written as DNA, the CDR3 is TGTGCCAGCAGCCCCCCCGTGGGGCTAGGCCTCTCTGGGGCCAACGTCCTGACTTTC. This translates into CASSPPVGLGLSGANVLTF.

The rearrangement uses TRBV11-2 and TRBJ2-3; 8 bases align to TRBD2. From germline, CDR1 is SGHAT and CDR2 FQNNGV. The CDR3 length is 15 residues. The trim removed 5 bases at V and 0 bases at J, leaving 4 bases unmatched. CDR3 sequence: CASSPSGGSTDTQYF. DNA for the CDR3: TGTGCCAGCAGCCCGAGCGGGGGTAGCACAGATACGCAGTATTTT.

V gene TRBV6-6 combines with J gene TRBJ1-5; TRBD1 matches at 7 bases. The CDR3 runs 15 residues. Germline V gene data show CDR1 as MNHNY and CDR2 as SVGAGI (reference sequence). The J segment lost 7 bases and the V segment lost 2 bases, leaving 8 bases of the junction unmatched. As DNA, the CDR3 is TGTGCCAGCAGTTACCTAACAGGGGCCGACCAGCCCCAGCATTTT. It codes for CASSYLTGADQPQHF.

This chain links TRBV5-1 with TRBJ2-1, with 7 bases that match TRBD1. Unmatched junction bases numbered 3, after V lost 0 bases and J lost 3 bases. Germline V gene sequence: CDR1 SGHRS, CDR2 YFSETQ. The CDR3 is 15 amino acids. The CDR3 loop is CASSLGDSHYNEQFF. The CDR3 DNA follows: TGCGCCAGCAGCTTGGGGGACAGTCACTACAATGAGCAGTTCTTC.

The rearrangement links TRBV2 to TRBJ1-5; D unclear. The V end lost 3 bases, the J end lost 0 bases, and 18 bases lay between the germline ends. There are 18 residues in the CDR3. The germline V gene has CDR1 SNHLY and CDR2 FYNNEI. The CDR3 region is CASSDAVIRVYSNQPQHF. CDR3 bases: TGTGCCAGCAGTGATGCAGTCATAAGAGTTTATAGCAATCAGCCCCAGCATTTT.

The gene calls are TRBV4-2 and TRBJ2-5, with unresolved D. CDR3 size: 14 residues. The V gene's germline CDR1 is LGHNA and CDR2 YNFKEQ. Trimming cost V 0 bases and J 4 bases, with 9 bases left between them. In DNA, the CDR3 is TGTGCCAGCAGCCAAGAATTAGCCTTAGAGACCCAGTACTTC. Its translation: CASSQELALETQYF.

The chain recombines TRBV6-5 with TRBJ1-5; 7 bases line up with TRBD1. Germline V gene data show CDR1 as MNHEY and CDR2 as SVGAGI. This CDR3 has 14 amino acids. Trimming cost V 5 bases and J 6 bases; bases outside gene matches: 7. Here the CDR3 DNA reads TGTGCCAGCAGTAGAGGTCAGGGGGGTCAGCCCCAGCATTTT. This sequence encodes CASSRGQGGQPQHF.

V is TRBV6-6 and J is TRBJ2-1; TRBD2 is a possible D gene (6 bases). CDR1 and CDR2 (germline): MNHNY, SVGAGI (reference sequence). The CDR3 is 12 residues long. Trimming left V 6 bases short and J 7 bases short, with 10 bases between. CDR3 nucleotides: TGTGCCAGCAGCCACGGGGGAAATGAGCAGTTCTTC. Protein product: CASSHGGNEQFF.

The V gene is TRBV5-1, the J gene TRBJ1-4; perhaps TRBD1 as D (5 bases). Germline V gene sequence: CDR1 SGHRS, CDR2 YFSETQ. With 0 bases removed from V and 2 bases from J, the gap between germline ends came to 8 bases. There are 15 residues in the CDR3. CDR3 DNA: TGCGCCAGCAGCTTGGCGGGACGGACTAATGAAAAACTGTTTTTT. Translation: CASSLAGRTNEKLFF.

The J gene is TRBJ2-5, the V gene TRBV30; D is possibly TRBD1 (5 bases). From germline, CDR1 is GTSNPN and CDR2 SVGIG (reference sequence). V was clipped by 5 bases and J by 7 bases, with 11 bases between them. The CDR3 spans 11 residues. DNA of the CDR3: TGTGCCTGGGGGGCCCTCGGGACCCAGTACTTC. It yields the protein CAWGALGTQYF.

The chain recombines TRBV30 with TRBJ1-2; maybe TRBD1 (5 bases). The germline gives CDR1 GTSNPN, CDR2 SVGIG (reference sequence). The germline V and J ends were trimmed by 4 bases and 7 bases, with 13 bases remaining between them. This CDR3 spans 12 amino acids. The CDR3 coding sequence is TGTGCCTGGACGGGGGGAGCGGGTGGCTACACCTTC. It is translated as CAWTGGAGGYTF.

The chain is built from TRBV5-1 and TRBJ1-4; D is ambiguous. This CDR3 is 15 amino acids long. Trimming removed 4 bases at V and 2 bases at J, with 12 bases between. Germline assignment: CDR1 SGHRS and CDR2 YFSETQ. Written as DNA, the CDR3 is TGCGCCAGCAGCCCAATGGGGTCTACTAATGAAAAACTGTTTTTT. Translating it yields CASSPMGSTNEKLFF.

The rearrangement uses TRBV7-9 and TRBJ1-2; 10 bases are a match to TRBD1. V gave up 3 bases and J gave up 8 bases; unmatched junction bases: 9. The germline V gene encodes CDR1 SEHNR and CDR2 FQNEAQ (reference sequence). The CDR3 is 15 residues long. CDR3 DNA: TGTGCCAGCAGCTTCCCCGGGACAGGGGTCGGGGGCTACACCTTC. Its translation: CASSFPGTGVGGYTF.